Below are 20 T cell receptor beta chains sequenced from a single sample in a study of cytomegalovirus exposure and HLA in healthy donors. 13 Jbeta primers and 60 Vbeta primers were used for the PCR. The table came from immunoSEQ multiplex PCR; TCRdb's copy has only in-frame clones and leaves some out. Of 200,000 or so clones listed, approximately 80% are singletons. Sequences were obtained from PBMCs. The source is a woman under 30 in good health and CMV-seropositive.

This rearrangement joins TRBV6-1 to TRBJ1-2, with 9 bases that match TRBD1. Germline CDR1 and CDR2: MNHNS and SASEGT. The V gene end was trimmed by 4 bases and the J gene end by 6 bases; junction bases not matched to a gene: 6. The CDR3 runs to 14 residues. DNA of the CDR3: TGTGCCAGCAGTGTTGCCGGGACAGGGCATGGCTACACCTTC. Translating gives CASSVAGTGHGYTF.

This clone was counted a single time. The chain couples TRBV11-3 to TRBJ2-5, with a weak D call TRBD2 (5 bases). Germline CDR1 SGHNT, CDR2 YENEEA. V was shortened by 5 bases and J by 5 bases, with 15 bases between the two germline ends. The CDR3 covers 14 residues. The CDR3: CASSVNRWEETQYF. In DNA, the CDR3 is TGTGCCAGCAGCGTAAATAGGTGGGAGGAGACCCAGTACTTC.

V and J are TRBV11-3 and TRBJ1-2; D remains ambiguous. The CDR3 runs to 13 residues. In germline, CDR1 is SGHNT, CDR2 YENEEA. Trimming took off 1 base at V and 2 bases at J, with 5 bases between the two ends. CDR3 in amino acids: CASSLARNYGYTF. DNA for the CDR3: TGTGCCAGCAGCTTAGCACGGAACTATGGCTACACCTTC. Looking up the rest from reference TRBV11-3 and TRBJ1-2 gives the full variable domain: EAGVVQSPRYKIIEKKQPVAFWCNPISGHNTLYWYLQNLGQGPELLIRYENEEAVDDSQLPKDRFSAERLKGVDSTLKIQPAELGDSAVYLCASSLARNYGYTFGSGTRLTVV.

The gene calls are TRBV6-5 and TRBJ2-5, with D perhaps matching TRBD1 (5 bases). Trimming stripped 5 bases from V and 5 bases from J, with 15 bases between. CDR3 length: 14 amino acids. CDR1 is MNHEY and CDR2 is SVGAGI in the germline V gene. For the CDR3, the DNA is TGTGCCAGCAGTGAAGGGCAGGGTTGGGAGACCCAGTACTTC. It translates to CASSEGQGWETQYF.

This clone is a singleton in its sample. The V and J genes are TRBV19 and TRBJ2-5; TRBD1 might be the D (5 bases). The CDR3 totals 14 residues. Trimming left V 6 bases short and J 1 base short, with 12 bases between. CDR1 is LNHDA and CDR2 is SQIVND in the germline V gene (reference sequence). The CDR3 reads CASSRTSAQETQYF. The CDR3 DNA sequence: TGTGCCAGTAGCCGGACATCGGCCCAAGAGACCCAGTACTTC. Looking up the rest from reference TRBV19 and TRBJ2-5 gives the full variable domain: DGGITQSPKYLFRKEGQNVTLSCEQNLNHDAMYWYRQDPGQGLRLIYYSQIVNDFQKGDIAEGYSVSREKKESFPLTVTSAQKNPTAFYLCASSRTSAQETQYFGPGTRLLVL.

In its sample, this clone was seen once. CDR3 coding DNA: TGTGCCAGCAGCTTAGGGCGTGGTTACGCAGAGACCCAGTACTTC. Its protein is CASSLGRGYAETQYF. The chain couples TRBV13 to TRBJ2-5; D not resolved. V lost 0 bases and J lost 4, with 12 bases in between. Looked up from germline, CDR1 is PRHDT and CDR2 is FYEKMQ (reference sequence). The CDR3 sequence is 15 residues long.

The chain is built from TRBV7-9 and TRBJ2-7; D remains unclear. Germline V gene sequence: CDR1 SEHNR, CDR2 FQNEAQ (reference sequence). The CDR3 is made up of 11 amino acids. The V end was cut by 1 base, the J end by 7 bases, with 5 bases between. As DNA, the CDR3 is TGTGCCAGCAGCTTAGGCCGGGAGCAGTACTTC. It specifies CASSLGREQYF.

This chain connects TRBV9 to TRBJ2-7; 7 nucleotides agree with TRBD2. The V gene's germline CDR1 is SGDLS and CDR2 YYNGEE. With V trimmed by 4 bases and J by 3 bases, 10 bases remained unmatched. The CDR3 is 15 amino acids. The CDR3 protein is CASSLTPREGYEQYF. CDR3 DNA sequence: TGTGCCAGCAGCTTAACCCCCAGGGAGGGCTACGAGCAGTACTTC.

V gene TRBV15 combines with J gene TRBJ2-5; maybe TRBD2 (6 bases). CDR3 length: 16 amino acids. Per the germline V gene, CDR1 is LNHNV and CDR2 is YYDKDF (reference sequence). Trimming took off 1 base at V and 5 bases at J, with 17 bases between the two ends. The DNA of the CDR3 is TGTGCCACCAGCAGAGCGCGCGGGGCCGGCGAGGAGACCCAGTACTTC. It specifies CATSRARGAGEETQYF.

The chain links TRBV2 to TRBJ2-1; no clear D gene. This CDR3 region has 15 residues. CDR1 and CDR2 (germline): SNHLY, FYNNEI. Trimming shortened V by 6 bases and J by 0 bases, and 12 bases separated the two germline ends. Here the CDR3 reads CASSLRTSSYNEQFF. In DNA, the CDR3 is TGTGCCAGCAGCCTGAGAACGAGCTCCTACAATGAGCAGTTCTTC.

This clone has more than one count but fewer than ten. Other DNA sequences in the same sample also yield this CDR3. J is TRBJ2-3 and V is TRBV6-4, with 10 positions matching TRBD2. The CDR3 loop spans 16 amino acids. The V gene's germline CDR1 is MRHNA and CDR2 SNTAGT. V lost 0 bases to trimming and J lost 3 bases; unmatched junction nucleotides: 3. DNA for the CDR3: TGTGCCAGCAGTGACTCGCCTAGCGGGGGTACAGATACGCAGTATTTT. Translation gives CASSDSPSGGTDTQYF.

The chain combines TRBV18 with TRBJ2-5, with TRBD2 matching over 14 bases. From germline, CDR1 is KGHSH and CDR2 LQKENI. V shed 1 base and J 5 bases; nucleotides not matched to a gene: 3. The CDR3 is 16 residues long. The CDR3 DNA sequence: TGTGCCAGCTCACCACAGGGACTAGCGGGGGATGAGACCCAGTACTTC. It translates to CASSPQGLAGDETQYF.

This sequence joins TRBV7-7 and TRBJ2-5, with D possibly matching TRBD2 (6 bases). Trimming removed 0 bases from V and 4 bases from J, with 9 bases in between. Germline V gene lookup returns CDR1 SSHAT and CDR2 FNYEAQ (reference sequence). The CDR3 covers 14 residues. The CDR3: CASSLAGGRETQYF. The CDR3 nucleotides are TGTGCCAGCAGCTTAGCGGGGGGTCGAGAGACCCAGTACTTC.

This clone was observed a handful of times. The CDR3 DNA sequence: TGCGCCAGCAGCTTGGTAGGAGCCGAGCAGTACTTC. Translated, it gives CASSLVGAEQYF. The V call is TRBV5-1, the J call TRBJ2-7; D gene uncertain. This CDR3 is built from 12 residues. Trimming cost V 0 bases and J 6 bases, with 7 bases left between them. Germline CDR1 reads SGHRS; CDR2 reads YFSETQ.

The chain couples TRBV7-2 to TRBJ2-5, with 7 bases identical to TRBD1. Germline loops: CDR1 SGHTA, CDR2 FQGNSA. The CDR3 totals 14 residues. Unmatched junction bases numbered 1, after V lost 3 bases and J lost 0 bases. CDR3 nucleotides: TGTGCCAGCAGCTTGAGGGGGCACCAAGAGACCCAGTACTTC. Amino acid sequence: CASSLRGHQETQYF.

The chain links TRBV30 to TRBJ2-2; TRBD1 is a possible D gene (5 bases). V lost 3 bases, J lost 0 bases, and 14 bases lay in between. This CDR3 region has 16 residues. Germline values: CDR1 GTSNPN, CDR2 SVGIG (reference sequence). This chain's CDR3 is CAWSKGAGANTGELFF. Here the CDR3 DNA reads TGTGCCTGGAGCAAAGGGGCCGGAGCGAACACCGGGGAGCTGTTTTTT. The entire variable domain, with the rest obtained from reference TRBV30 and TRBJ2-2, is as follows: SQTIHQWPATLVQPVGSPLSLECTVEGTSNPNLYWYRQAAGRGLQLLFYSVGIGQISSEVPQNLSASRPQDRQFILSSKKLLLSDSGFYLCAWSKGAGANTGELFFGEGSRLTVL.

The chain employs TRBV15 and TRBJ1-5; D not certain. The germline V gene has CDR1 LNHNV and CDR2 YYDKDF (reference sequence). The CDR3 runs to 15 residues. Trimming shortened V by 5 bases and J by 6 bases, and 17 bases separated the two germline ends. For the CDR3, the DNA is TGTGCCACCAGCTACGGCCACCCCGAGGGTCAGCCCCAGCATTTT. Translated: CATSYGHPEGQPQHF. Drawing the rest from reference TRBV15 and TRBJ1-5, the complete variable domain is DAMVIQNPRYQVTQFGKPVTLSCSQTLNHNVMYWYQQKSSQAPKLLFHYYDKDFNNEADTPDNFQSRRPNTSFCFLDIRSPGLGDTAMYLCATSYGHPEGQPQHFGDGTRLSIL.

V usage is TRBV5-4 and J usage is TRBJ2-7, with D possibly being TRBD2 (6 bases). CDR3 length: 14 residues. The V and J ends lost 0 bases and 6 bases respectively, with 13 bases between them. Germline-derived CDR1 and CDR2 are SGHNT and YYREEE (reference sequence). CDR3 region: CASSLGASAPEQYV. CDR3 DNA: TGTGCCAGCAGCTTGGGGGCTAGCGCACCCGAGCAGTACGTC.

The chain couples TRBV9 to TRBJ1-6; 10 bases map to TRBD1. The CDR3 length is 17 residues. V shed 3 bases, J shed 8 bases, and the junction held 11 bases outside the gene matches. Germline CDR1 is SGDLS and CDR2 is YYNGEE. Here the CDR3 reads CASSAHWKGTGDSPLHF. In nucleotides, the CDR3 is TGTGCCAGCAGCGCCCACTGGAAGGGGACAGGGGATTCACCCCTCCACTTT.

This clone was seen once. The chain has TRBV7-8 and TRBJ2-1; weak D call: TRBD2 (7 bases). V lost 1 base and J lost 5, with 12 bases in between. CDR1 and CDR2 from the germline V gene are SGHVS and FQNEAQ. This CDR3 has 15 residues. The CDR3 bases are TGTGCCAGCAGCTTAGGGGGGGGCTTCAACAATGAGCAGTTCTTC. Residues: CASSLGGGFNNEQFF.